This entry describes one T cell receptor (beta chain). What it binds is not known. This sample is part of a study of T cell responses to AZD1222 COVID-19 vaccine. Study results and limitations: White British people made up most donors, females outnumbered males, and clonal diversity was possibly underestimated. With two AZD1222 doses given, Spike-specific TCR breadth and depth both rose.

Sequencing was performed with immunoSEQ multiplex PCR; in TCRdb, only in-frame clones are kept and a portion is missing. This table holds 160,000 or so clones, roughly 94% found once. With V trimmed by 1 base and J by 7 bases, 8 bases remained unmatched. The germline CDR1 and CDR2 sequences are SGHTA and FQGNSA. The CDR3 is 16 residues long. This clonotype originated in an adult who received the AZD1222 COVID-19 vaccine. The chain has TRBV7-2 and TRBJ2-2, with 8 bases aligning to TRBD2. Here the sequenced sample was peripheral blood, taken 28 days after the second AZD1222 dose. CDR3 in amino acids: CASSLVVAGFGGELFF. The CDR3 coding sequence is TGTGCCAGCAGCTTAGTAGTAGCGGGATTTGGCGGGGAGCTGTTTTTT.